Listed below are T cell receptor beta chains from one sample, sequenced in a study of cytomegalovirus exposure and HLA in healthy donors. The protocol was immunoSEQ multiplex PCR, while the TCRdb copy is restricted to in-frame clones and leaves out a portion. The data show under 120,000 clones, around 79% seen once. Sequencing used PBMCs. All receptors derive from a woman between 40 and 55 years old in good health and CMV-seronegative. Both conserved end residues are part of each CDR3. Fields, in order: J gene, D gene, V gene, CDR3 length, CDR3 DNA, CDR3 protein. A D gene is named only where the DNA matches it firmly.

j_call: TRBJ1-5
d_call: NA
v_call: TRBV7-2
cdr3_length: 13
cdr3_nt: TGTGCCAGCAGCTTAGAACGGGGACAGCCCCAGCATTTT
cdr3_aa: CASSLERGQPQHF

j_call: TRBJ1-3
d_call: TRBD1
v_call: TRBV9
cdr3_length: 17
cdr3_nt: TGTGCCAGCAGCGAGGGAGCCGGGACAGCCTCTGGAAACACCATATATTTT
cdr3_aa: CASSEGAGTASGNTIYF

j_call: TRBJ2-3
d_call: NA
v_call: TRBV12-1
cdr3_length: 13
cdr3_nt: TGTGCCAGCGGGGACGTTAGCGGGTGCACGCAGTATTTT
cdr3_aa: CASGDVSGCTQYF

j_call: TRBJ2-7
d_call: TRBD2
v_call: TRBV29-1
cdr3_length: 13
cdr3_nt: TGCAGCGTTGGCGGGAGAGAAGGAAGCGAGCAGTACTTC
cdr3_aa: CSVGGREGSEQYF

j_call: TRBJ2-1
d_call: NA
v_call: TRBV6-5
cdr3_length: 14
cdr3_nt: TGTGCCAGCAGTTACTCAGGACAGTACAATGAGCAGTTCTTC
cdr3_aa: CASSYSGQYNEQFF

j_call: TRBJ2-1
d_call: TRBD2
v_call: TRBV28
cdr3_length: 15
cdr3_nt: TGTGCCGCCATGAGGGCTAGCGGCGATCTCAGTGAGCAGTTCTTC
cdr3_aa: CAAMRASGDLSEQFF

j_call: TRBJ2-5
d_call: NA
v_call: TRBV28
cdr3_length: 13
cdr3_nt: TGTGCCAGCAGACTAGGACTGCAAGAGACCCAGTACTTC
cdr3_aa: CASRLGLQETQYF

j_call: TRBJ2-3
d_call: TRBD2
v_call: TRBV7-7
cdr3_length: 15
cdr3_nt: TGTGCCAGCAGCCCGATAGCGGGGGCCACAGATACGCAGTATTTT
cdr3_aa: CASSPIAGATDTQYF

j_call: TRBJ2-7
d_call: NA
v_call: TRBV11-3
cdr3_length: 13
cdr3_nt: TGTGCCAGCAGCTTAGGGCTCACAGGGGAGCAGTACTTC
cdr3_aa: CASSLGLTGEQYF

j_call: TRBJ2-7
d_call: TRBD2
v_call: TRBV19
cdr3_length: 14
cdr3_nt: TGTGCCAGTACCACGACTAGCGGGGGCTACGAGCAGTACTTC
cdr3_aa: CASTTTSGGYEQYF

j_call: TRBJ2-2
d_call: NA
v_call: TRBV30
cdr3_length: 13
cdr3_nt: TGTGCCTGGAGTCCACTAACAACCGGGGAGCTGTTTTTT
cdr3_aa: CAWSPLTTGELFF

j_call: TRBJ2-1
d_call: NA
v_call: TRBV11-3
cdr3_length: 15
cdr3_nt: TGTGCCAGCAGCTTAGGCGGGTCGTTCGGGCATGAGCAGTTCTTC
cdr3_aa: CASSLGGSFGHEQFF

j_call: TRBJ2-1
d_call: TRBD2
v_call: TRBV7-2
cdr3_length: 15
cdr3_nt: TGTGCCAGCAGCTTAGGGGAGGGAATTTACAATGAGCAGTTCTTC
cdr3_aa: CASSLGEGIYNEQFF

j_call: TRBJ2-7
d_call: NA
v_call: TRBV4-3
cdr3_length: 14
cdr3_nt: TGCGCCAGCAGCCAAGATCGGGGGGCCGACGAGCAGTACTTC
cdr3_aa: CASSQDRGADEQYF